The 5 T cell receptor beta chains in this list originate from one sample, sequenced in a study of beta chain features in type 1 diabetes. Every bit of the isolated RNA underwent reverse transcription, so sequencing read expressed TCRB transcripts. TCRdb's copy holds only in-frame clones and misses some; the assay was immunoSEQ multiplex PCR. The sample yields 310,000 or so clones, approximately 8% seen once. The sequencing input was central memory CD4+ T cells from blood. Receptors originate from a woman under 30 in good health.

The V call is TRBV27, the J call TRBJ1-5; TRBD1 agrees at 9 bases. This CDR3 is built from 14 residues. Losses at the gene ends were 5 bases for V and 7 bases for J; bases not matched to a gene: 6. Germline V gives CDR1 MNHEY, CDR2 SMNVEV (reference sequence). The CDR3, as DNA: TGTGCCAGCAGTCTACAGGGACAGGGCCAGCCCCAGCATTTT. Translating it yields CASSLQGQGQPQHF.

J is TRBJ1-2 and V is TRBV28; D unresolved. This CDR3 contains 13 residues. Germline lookup yields CDR1 MDHEN and CDR2 SYDVKM. V lost 8 bases to trimming and J lost 1 base, with 11 bases between them. The CDR3 protein is CASHGNINYGYTF. CDR3 DNA: TGTGCCAGCCACGGGAACATTAACTATGGCTACACCTTC.

This rearrangement joins TRBV27 to TRBJ2-3, with a weak D call TRBD1 (6 bases). CDR3 length: 16 amino acids. Looked up from germline, CDR1 is MNHEY and CDR2 is SMNVEV (reference sequence). Trimming removed 9 bases from V and 2 bases from J, with 21 bases in between. CDR3 sequence reads: CARIIRTVPHTDTQYF. Written as DNA, the CDR3 is TGTGCCAGGATCATCCGGACAGTCCCGCACACAGATACGCAGTATTTT.

In this sample, this clone turned up a few times. The chain uses TRBV9 and TRBJ2-5; weak D call: TRBD2 (6 bases). V lost 0 bases and J lost 5, with 14 bases in between. Looked up from germline, CDR1 is SGDLS and CDR2 is YYNGEE. This CDR3 comprises 15 residues. In nucleotides, the CDR3 is TGTGCCAGCAGCGTAGACGGCAGGGCGGGGGAGACCCAGTACTTC. This codes for CASSVDGRAGETQYF.

This clone was counted between two and nine times. The J gene is TRBJ1-1, the V gene TRBV5-1; possible D gene TRBD1, 6 bases. CDR1 is SGHRS and CDR2 is YFSETQ in the germline V gene. The CDR3 is made up of 16 amino acids. V was clipped by 4 bases and J by 0 bases, with 16 bases between them. The CDR3 sequence is CASSLGDTNMNTEAFF. The CDR3 region has the DNA TGCGCCAGCAGCCTCGGGGACACAAACATGAACACTGAAGCTTTCTTT.